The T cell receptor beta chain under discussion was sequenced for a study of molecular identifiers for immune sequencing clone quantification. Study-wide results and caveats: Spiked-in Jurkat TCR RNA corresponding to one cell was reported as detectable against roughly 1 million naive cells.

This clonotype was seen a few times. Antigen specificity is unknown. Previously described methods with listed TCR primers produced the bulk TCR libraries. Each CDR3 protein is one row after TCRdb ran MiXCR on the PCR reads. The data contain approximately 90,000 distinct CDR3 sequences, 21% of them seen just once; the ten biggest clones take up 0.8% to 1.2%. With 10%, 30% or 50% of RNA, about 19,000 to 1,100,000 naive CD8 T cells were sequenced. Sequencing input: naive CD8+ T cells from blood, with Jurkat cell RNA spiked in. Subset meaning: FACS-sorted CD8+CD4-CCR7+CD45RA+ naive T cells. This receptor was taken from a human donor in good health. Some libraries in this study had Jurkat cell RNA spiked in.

The CDR3 sequence is CASLSGNAYEQYF. In nucleotides, the CDR3 is TGTGCCTCATTGTCGGGTAACGCCTACGAGCAGTACTTC. The chain recombines TRBV28 with TRBJ2-7; the D is unclear. Germline CDR1 and CDR2: MDHEN and SYDVKM. The V gene lost 11 bases and the J gene lost 2 bases, with 16 bases spanning the gap. This CDR3 is 13 amino acids long. The full variable domain, with the rest looked up from reference TRBV28 and TRBJ2-7, is DVKVTQSSRYLVKRTGEKVFLECVQDMDHENMFWYRQDPGLGLRLIYFSYDVKMKEKGDIPEGYSVSREKKERFSLILESASTNQTSMYLCASLSGNAYEQYFGPGTRLTVT.